The 26 T cell receptor beta chains in this list originate from one sample, sequenced in a study of T cells in localized non-small cell lung cancer. Sequencing was performed with immunoSEQ multiplex PCR; in TCRdb, only in-frame clones are kept and a portion is missing. The sample holds about 7,300 clones, approximately 22% seen once. The input for sequencing was lung tumor tissue, taken before any cancer treatment. The receptors were sampled from a man aged 35 to 70 with stage III squamous cell lung carcinoma.

Only a few counts were recorded for this clone. The genes are TRBV6-8 and TRBJ2-7; 7 bases are a match to TRBD2. V was clipped by 10 bases and J by 4 bases; unmatched bases: 16. The CDR3 has 15 amino acids. Germline CDR1 reads MNHGY; CDR2 reads SAAAGT. CDR3 sequence reads: CATEDGTTGLYEQYF. The CDR3 nucleotides are TGTGCCACCGAAGACGGGACTACCGGGTTATACGAGCAGTACTTC.

This clone was counted a few times. Here the CDR3 DNA reads TGTGCCAGCAGCTTGGTGGGTACTTCCACTGAAGCTTTCTTT. This gives the protein CASSLVGTSTEAFF. The chain joins TRBV11-3 to TRBJ1-1; no firm D call. The CDR3 spans 14 residues. The germline V gene has CDR1 SGHNT and CDR2 YENEEA. The V end lost 3 bases, the J end lost 4 bases, and 12 bases lay between the germline ends.

The table lists this clone with a few counts. V and J are TRBV28 and TRBJ2-1; D perhaps matches TRBD2 (5 bases). Trimming stripped 7 bases from V and 13 bases from J, with 17 bases between. Germline V gene sequence: CDR1 MDHEN, CDR2 SYDVKM. The CDR3 is made up of 12 amino acids. DNA of the CDR3: TGTGCCAGCAACCAACTGAGAGGGAACCAGTTCTTC. Translating it yields CASNQLRGNQFF.

The genes are TRBV12-5 and TRBJ2-2; no firm D call. CDR1 and CDR2 from the germline V gene are LGHNT and FRNRAP. This CDR3 spans 11 amino acids. The CDR3 sequence is CASNKNGELFF. The CDR3 region has the DNA TGTGCCAGCAACAAGAACGGGGAGCTGTTTTTT.

The chain recombines TRBV5-1 with TRBJ1-1, with D perhaps TRBD1 (5 bases). Between the trimmed V and J ends, which lost 4 bases and 2 bases, there was a span of 12 bases. The CDR3 contains 14 residues. CDR1 and CDR2 (germline): SGHRS, YFSETQ. Written as DNA, the CDR3 is TGCGCCAGCAGCGCGGGGACGGGAAACACTGAAGCTTTCTTT. Translated, it gives CASSAGTGNTEAFF. Drawing the rest from reference TRBV5-1 and TRBJ1-1, the complete variable domain is KAGVTQTPRYLIKTRGQQVTLSCSPISGHRSVSWYQQTPGQGLQFLFEYFSETQRNKGNFPGRFSGRQFSNSRSEMNVSTLELGDSALYLCASSAGTGNTEAFFGQGTRLTVV.

This chain uses TRBV19 with TRBJ2-3; no clear D. The CDR3 runs to 13 residues. With 3 bases removed from V and 10 bases from J, the gap between germline ends came to 14 bases. The V gene's germline CDR1 is LNHDA and CDR2 SQIVND (reference sequence). The CDR3 nucleotides read TGTGCCAGTAGTATTCCGGGCCTAGGGCCGCAGTATTTT. Translating it yields CASSIPGLGPQYF.

This clone was counted many times. This rearrangement joins TRBV11-3 to TRBJ2-2; D may be TRBD1 or TRBD2 (5 bases each). In germline, CDR1 is SGHNT, CDR2 YENEEA. This CDR3 comprises 16 residues. V shed 3 bases and J shed 0 bases, with 11 bases lying between them. CDR3 coding DNA: TGTGCCAGCAGCTTGGGACCCGGGACGAACACCGGGGAGCTGTTTTTT. This translates into CASSLGPGTNTGELFF.

This clone turned up a few times. This chain connects TRBV11-3 to TRBJ2-7; D might be TRBD2 (5 bases). The germline V and J ends were trimmed by 5 bases and 5 bases, with 22 bases remaining between them. This CDR3 has 16 amino acids. Germline V gives CDR1 SGHNT, CDR2 YENEEA. The CDR3 DNA reads TGTGCCAGCAGCCTAATAGACTACCCAAGTATTGACGAGCAGTACTTC. This codes for CASSLIDYPSIDEQYF.

The chain employs TRBV6-8 and TRBJ2-1, with 12 bases fitting TRBD2. Germline loops: CDR1 MNHGY, CDR2 SAAAGT. The CDR3 sequence is 14 residues long. The V and J ends lost 6 bases and 8 bases, in that order; junction bases with no gene match: 5. The CDR3 DNA reads TGTGCCAGCAGCGCGGGACTAGCGGGTGATGAGCAGTTCTTC. This encodes CASSAGLAGDEQFF.

This clone was seen a few times. The chain carries TRBV11-3 and TRBJ2-1, with a weak D call TRBD2 (6 bases). CDR3 size: 16 residues. Trimming cost V 4 bases and J 2 bases, with 15 bases left between them. Germline V gene lookup returns CDR1 SGHNT and CDR2 YENEEA. The CDR3 reads CASSSGGSYTYNEQFF. In nucleotides, the CDR3 is TGTGCCAGCAGCTCCGGAGGGTCCTACACCTACAATGAGCAGTTCTTC. Variable domain in full (rest from reference TRBV11-3 and TRBJ2-1): EAGVVQSPRYKIIEKKQPVAFWCNPISGHNTLYWYLQNLGQGPELLIRYENEEAVDDSQLPKDRFSAERLKGVDSTLKIQPAELGDSAVYLCASSSGGSYTYNEQFFGPGTRLTVL.

This clone turned up a few times. V is TRBV11-3 and J is TRBJ2-7, with D uncertain. The V gene lost 2 bases and the J gene lost 0 bases, with 8 bases spanning the gap. There are 14 residues in the CDR3. Germline CDR1 reads SGHNT; CDR2 reads YENEEA. This chain's CDR3 is CASSLRSRSYEQYF. CDR3 bases: TGTGCCAGCAGCTTACGCAGCCGCTCCTACGAGCAGTACTTC. Combining the CDR3 with reference TRBV11-3 and TRBJ2-7 gives the whole variable domain EAGVVQSPRYKIIEKKQPVAFWCNPISGHNTLYWYLQNLGQGPELLIRYENEEAVDDSQLPKDRFSAERLKGVDSTLKIQPAELGDSAVYLCASSLRSRSYEQYFGPGTRLTVT.

V and J are TRBV9 and TRBJ1-1; weak D call: TRBD1 (5 bases). The ends were cut back, 0 bases at V and 1 base at J, with 10 bases in the middle. In germline, CDR1 is SGDLS, CDR2 YYNGEE. The CDR3 consists of 15 residues. Here the CDR3 reads CASSVGDLPNTEAFF. The CDR3 region has the DNA TGTGCCAGCAGCGTAGGGGACCTACCGAACACTGAAGCTTTCTTT.

This clone was counted a few times. This rearrangement joins TRBV15 to TRBJ1-4; D is possibly TRBD1 (6 bases). The CDR3 is made up of 15 amino acids. The V end was cut by 0 bases, the J end by 7 bases, with 12 bases between. Germline V gives CDR1 LNHNV, CDR2 YYDKDF (reference sequence). The chain's CDR3 is CATSRDSRGGEKLFF. For the CDR3, the DNA is TGTGCCACCAGCAGAGATTCCAGGGGAGGTGAAAAACTGTTTTTT.

The sample holds a few counts of this clone. V gene TRBV6-8 combines with J gene TRBJ1-2, with 8 bases fitting TRBD1. The CDR3 is 15 residues long. With 10 bases clipped from V and 4 bases from J, the junction kept 14 bases outside the gene matches. Germline V gene lookup returns CDR1 MNHGY and CDR2 SAAAGT. CDR3 bases: TGTGCCATCAGGGGGACAGGCCAACGGGGCTATGGCTACACCTTC. It is translated as CAIRGTGQRGYGYTF.

In its sample, this clone was seen many times. The chain uses TRBV7-2 and TRBJ2-7; no clear D gene. There are 13 residues in the CDR3. Germline V gives CDR1 SGHTA, CDR2 FQGNSA. V was shortened by 5 bases and J by 2 bases, with 10 bases between the two germline ends. The CDR3 coding sequence is TGTGCCAGCAGCCAAGAACTGCCCTACGAGCAGTACTTC. Translating it yields CASSQELPYEQYF.

This clone came up a few times. The chain combines TRBV28 with TRBJ2-3, with 7 positions matching TRBD1. Trimming removed 3 bases from V and 3 bases from J; junction bases left unmatched: 3. There are 14 residues in the CDR3. CDR1 and CDR2 (germline): MDHEN, SYDVKM. In DNA form, the CDR3 reads TGTGCCAGCAGTTTTCTACAGGGGACAGATACGCAGTATTTT. It codes for CASSFLQGTDTQYF.

The chain uses TRBV14 and TRBJ2-1; TRBD1 matches 8 bases. The CDR3 is 17 residues long. Germline lookup yields CDR1 SGHDN and CDR2 FVKESK. The trim removed 0 bases at V and 5 bases at J, leaving 9 bases unmatched. The CDR3 loop is CASSQEVWQGANNEQFF. DNA for the CDR3: TGTGCCAGCAGCCAAGAAGTTTGGCAGGGGGCTAACAATGAGCAGTTCTTC.

The rearrangement links TRBV9 to TRBJ1-1; D is unclear. The CDR3 spans 14 residues. The V end was cut by 0 bases, the J end by 0 bases, with 6 bases between. Germline assignment: CDR1 SGDLS and CDR2 YYNGEE. The CDR3 loop is CASSVDPLNTEAFF. CDR3 nucleotide sequence: TGTGCCAGCAGCGTAGACCCCTTGAACACTGAAGCTTTCTTT.

This clone was observed a few times. The chain links TRBV6-8 to TRBJ1-1; D gene uncertain. The CDR3 runs 15 residues. Germline CDR1 reads MNHGY; CDR2 reads SAAAGT. Trimming left V 2 bases short and J 1 base short, with 11 bases between. Here the CDR3 reads CASSYAWVTNTEAFF. The CDR3 DNA follows: TGTGCCAGCAGTTACGCTTGGGTGACGAACACTGAAGCTTTCTTT.

The CDR3 here is CAGGAGGPENEQFF. The DNA of the CDR3 is TGTGCCGGGGGAGCGGGGGGGCCGGAGAATGAGCAGTTCTTC. The chain recombines TRBV19 with TRBJ2-1; 10 bases map to TRBD2. V lost 11 bases to trimming and J lost 7 bases; unmatched junction nucleotides: 11. Germline loops: CDR1 LNHDA, CDR2 SQIVND (reference sequence). This CDR3 has 14 residues.

CDR3 protein: CASSSPPTGKNIQYF. DNA of the CDR3: TGTGCCAGTAGTTCCCCTCCGACAGGCAAAAACATTCAGTACTTC. The chain links TRBV19 to TRBJ2-4; possible D gene TRBD1, 6 bases. V shed 5 bases and J shed 3 bases, with 14 bases lying between them. In germline, CDR1 is LNHDA, CDR2 SQIVND (reference sequence). The CDR3 contains 15 residues.

Only one count was recorded for this clone. V usage is TRBV18 and J usage is TRBJ2-3, with D uncertain. Germline loops: CDR1 KGHSH, CDR2 LQKENI. The CDR3 totals 15 residues. V was clipped by 3 bases and J by 4 bases, with 14 bases between them. CDR3 nucleotides: TGTGCCAGCTCACCTAGGTCGAGGATGGCAGATACGCAGTATTTT. Encoded protein: CASSPRSRMADTQYF.

This chain links TRBV6-8 with TRBJ1-4, with D unresolved. The CDR3 covers 15 residues. The V end lost 4 bases, the J end lost 8 bases, and 17 bases lay between the germline ends. Germline V lookup: CDR1 MNHGY, CDR2 SAAAGT. CDR3 sequence reads: CASSSPGSMGEKLFF. The CDR3 DNA reads TGTGCCAGCAGTTCCCCGGGCTCCATGGGCGAAAAACTGTTTTTT.

This clone was seen only a few times. This rearrangement joins TRBV9 to TRBJ1-4; TRBD1 is a possible D gene (6 bases). V lost 5 bases and J 2 bases, leaving 19 bases between the germline ends. CDR1 is SGDLS, CDR2 YYNGEE, per germline. The CDR3 spans 17 residues. This CDR3 is CASSEATGTRTNEKLFF. In nucleotides, the CDR3 is TGTGCCAGCAGTGAAGCGACAGGAACAAGGACTAATGAAAAACTGTTTTTT.

Only a few counts were recorded for this clone. The chain is built from TRBV6-8 and TRBJ1-4, with a weak D call TRBD1 (6 bases). CDR1 MNHGY and CDR2 SAAAGT come from the germline V gene. CDR3 length equals 16 residues. Trimming took off 2 bases at V and 8 bases at J, with 18 bases between the two ends. The CDR3: CASSYRTAGLSEKLFF. DNA for the CDR3: TGTGCCAGCAGTTACCGGACAGCGGGGTTAAGCGAAAAACTGTTTTTT.

By sample fraction, this clone is medium-sized. V and J are TRBV18 and TRBJ2-7; D is undetermined. Trimming removed 4 bases from V and 6 bases from J, with 10 bases in between. CDR1 and CDR2 from the germline V gene are KGHSH and LQKENI. The CDR3 extends over 12 amino acids. CDR3 amino acids: CASSRGSSEQYF. The CDR3, as DNA: TGTGCCAGCTCACGGGGATCTTCCGAGCAGTACTTC.